The 19 T cell receptor beta chains in this list originate from one sample, sequenced in a study of response to subunit inactivated influenza vaccine. TCRdb fed the RT-PCR reads into MiXCR, producing one record per CDR3 protein. The sample records about 500,000 distinct CDR3 sequences, 7.2% being singletons. The specimen comprised PBMCs from blood, sampled 23 to 25 months after vaccination. Receptors originate from a man aged 45 to 75 who received an inactivated influenza vaccine.

This clonotype has only a few counts. The CDR3 spells CATSRYSGGSETQYF. CDR3 nucleotide sequence: TGTGCCACCAGCAGATATAGCGGGGGATCAGAGACCCAGTACTTC. This rearrangement joins TRBV15 to TRBJ2-5; TRBD2 matches at 9 bases. CDR1 is LNHNV, CDR2 YYDKDF, per germline (reference sequence). This CDR3 is 15 amino acids long. Losses at the gene ends were 2 bases for V and 4 bases for J; bases not matched to a gene: 5.

This clonotype was observed many times. This sequence joins TRBV5-1 and TRBJ1-1; weak D call: TRBD1 (5 bases). V lost 0 bases and J lost 6, with 12 bases in between. The CDR3 has 14 residues. Germline CDR1 is SGHRS and CDR2 is YFSETQ. DNA for the CDR3: TGCGCCAGCAGCTTGGCCGGGGGACTATCTGAAGCTTTCTTT. As protein: CASSLAGGLSEAFF.

The sample holds a few counts of this clonotype. The chain links TRBV20-1 to TRBJ2-1; 13 bases align to TRBD2. V dropped 4 bases and J dropped 7; count of bases not matched to a gene: 7. Germline loops: CDR1 DFQATT, CDR2 SNEGSKA (reference sequence). This CDR3 has 15 amino acids. CDR3 amino acids: CSATGTSGVINEQFF. CDR3 DNA sequence: TGCAGTGCTACAGGGACTAGCGGGGTAATTAATGAGCAGTTCTTC.

The V and J genes are TRBV7-9 and TRBJ2-7, with 11 nucleotides matching TRBD2. CDR3 size: 15 residues. Germline V gene data show CDR1 as SEHNR and CDR2 as FQNEAQ (reference sequence). J gave up 6 bases and V 5 bases, and 9 bases lay outside the gene matches. Here the CDR3 reads CASSVDSTSGIEQYF. CDR3 bases: TGTGCCAGCAGCGTTGATTCGACTAGCGGGATCGAGCAGTACTTC.

This clonotype was counted ten times or more. This sequence joins TRBV6-2 or TRBV6-3 and TRBJ1-1, with a possible D match to TRBD1 (5 bases). CDR1 MNHEY and CDR2 SVGEGT come from the germline V gene. This CDR3 spans 14 amino acids. Trimming shortened V by 6 bases and J by 1 base, and 12 bases separated the two germline ends. DNA of the CDR3: TGTGCCAGCAGGGGTGGGACCGGGAACACTGAAGCTTTCTTT. Translated, it gives CASRGGTGNTEAFF.

V is TRBV7-2 and J is TRBJ1-1; 7 bases are shared with TRBD1. The ends lost 5 bases at V and 10 bases at J; junction bases unmatched: 7. CDR3 size: 12 residues. Germline V lookup: CDR1 SGHTA, CDR2 FQGNSA. CDR3 DNA: TGTGCCAGCAGCAAAGACAGGGTTCGAGCTTTCTTT. It specifies CASSKDRVRAFF.

The table lists this clonotype with many counts. This rearrangement joins TRBV5-6 to TRBJ2-6; no reliable D call. Germline CDR1 and CDR2: SGHDT and YYEEEE. This CDR3 region has 15 residues. V lost 4 bases, J lost 0 bases, and 8 bases lay in between. CDR3 nucleotides: TGTGCCAGCAGCGGTGATTTCTCTGGGGCCAACGTCCTGACTTTC. It yields the protein CASSGDFSGANVLTF.

The chain employs TRBV7-3 and TRBJ2-1; D ambiguous. The CDR3 has 15 amino acids. Trimming took off 1 base at V and 1 base at J, with 8 bases between the two ends. CDR1 is SGHTA and CDR2 is FQGTGA in the germline V gene. The DNA of the CDR3 is TGTGCCAGCAGCTTAAGGGCGGATTCCTACAATGAGCAGTTCTTC. Encoded protein: CASSLRADSYNEQFF.

This clonotype has just a few counts. The chain recombines TRBV11-2 with TRBJ2-1; maybe TRBD2 (6 bases). Germline V lookup: CDR1 SGHAT, CDR2 FQNNGV. Deletions cut 3 bases from V and 11 bases from J, with 11 bases between. This CDR3 region has 12 residues. The CDR3 DNA sequence: TGTGCCAGCAGCTTTGGACTATTTAAGCAGTTCTTC. Residues: CASSFGLFKQFF.

This clonotype was counted only a few times. The chain combines TRBV5-1 with TRBJ2-5; unclear D gene. V lost 0 bases to trimming and J lost 2 bases, with 8 bases between them. Germline V gives CDR1 SGHRS, CDR2 YFSETQ. The CDR3 consists of 14 residues. CDR3 DNA sequence: TGCGCCAGCAGCTTGGCCCTCAATCAAGAGACCCAGTACTTC. Protein sequence: CASSLALNQETQYF.

This clonotype was detected a few times. The chain joins TRBV2 to TRBJ1-4, with TRBD1 matching 9 bases. The CDR3 has 16 residues. After removal of 2 bases from V and 2 bases from J, the junction contained 3 bases not matched to a gene. From germline, CDR1 is SNHLY and CDR2 FYNNEI. The CDR3 region is CASSETGTGTNEKLFF. In nucleotides, the CDR3 is TGTGCCAGCAGTGAAACCGGGACAGGGACTAATGAAAAACTGTTTTTT.

Concerning this clonotype: At one of its ends the junction is not consistent with the germline gene, which may arise from a read error. The chain couples TRBV20-1 to TRBJ1-6; D gene uncertain. The CDR3 is 11 amino acids. Germline CDR1 is DFQATT and CDR2 is SNEGSKA (reference sequence). The CDR3 region has the DNA TGCAGTGCTAGATTTAAAGAAAAGGGCCAATTT. Its protein is CSARFKEKGQF.

The rearrangement links TRBV27 to TRBJ2-3; a possible D gene is TRBD2 (6 bases). Trimming shortened V by 5 bases and J by 8 bases, and 14 bases separated the two germline ends. The germline V gene encodes CDR1 MNHEY and CDR2 SMNVEV (reference sequence). This CDR3 is 13 amino acids long. The CDR3 sequence is CASSALGRPTQYF. In nucleotides, the CDR3 is TGTGCCAGCAGTGCCCTCGGGAGACCTACGCAGTATTTT.

This clonotype was seen more than once but under ten times. The V and J genes are TRBV6-1 and TRBJ2-3; 7 bases agree with TRBD2. The CDR3 is 17 amino acids. V shed 4 bases, J shed 2 bases, and the junction held 12 bases outside the gene matches. Germline values: CDR1 MNHNS, CDR2 SASEGT. CDR3 in DNA: TGTGCCAGCAGTGGGAGCGGGACGGCAGTTTTCACAGATACGCAGTATTTT. It yields the protein CASSGSGTAVFTDTQYF.

V and J are TRBV10-3 and TRBJ2-1; D is unclear. V lost 3 bases, J lost 1 base, and 7 bases lay in between. This CDR3 comprises 14 residues. Germline V lookup: CDR1 ENHRY, CDR2 SYGVKD. CDR3 DNA: TGTGCCATCAGTGATTTGGGGTCCTACAATGAGCAGTTCTTC. This gives the protein CAISDLGSYNEQFF.

This clonotype was seen only a few times. Germline and junction disagree at one end, which may indicate a read error. V and J are TRBV20-1 and TRBJ2-2, with 7 bases that match TRBD2. The CDR3 runs 16 residues. From germline, CDR1 is DFQATT and CDR2 SNEGSKA (reference sequence). This CDR3 reads CCARVSGRGNTGELFF. Here the CDR3 DNA reads TGCTGTGCTAGAGTTTCAGGGAGGGGGAACACCGGGGAGCTGTTTTTT.

There are many counts of this clonotype. The rearrangement uses TRBV5-1 and TRBJ2-1; TRBD1 agrees at 9 bases. The germline V gene encodes CDR1 SGHRS and CDR2 YFSETQ. The trim removed 4 bases at V and 2 bases at J, leaving 4 bases unmatched. The CDR3 is 15 residues long. CDR3 region: CASSMDRGAYNEQFF. The DNA of the CDR3 is TGCGCCAGCAGCATGGACAGGGGTGCCTACAATGAGCAGTTCTTC. Complete variable domain (other parts from reference TRBV5-1 and TRBJ2-1): KAGVTQTPRYLIKTRGQQVTLSCSPISGHRSVSWYQQTPGQGLQFLFEYFSETQRNKGNFPGRFSGRQFSNSRSEMNVSTLELGDSALYLCASSMDRGAYNEQFFGPGTRLTVL.

J is TRBJ2-7 and V is TRBV27; a possible D gene is TRBD2 (5 bases). Germline V CDR1 and CDR2: MNHEY, SMNVEV (reference sequence). V was pared by 5 bases and J by 1 base, with 12 bases between. This CDR3 spans 14 amino acids. The CDR3 here is CASSAFRDSYEQYF. As DNA, the CDR3 is TGTGCCAGCAGTGCGTTTCGGGATTCCTACGAGCAGTACTTC.

This clonotype turned up a few times. The CDR3 sequence is CSASLGGPDTQYF. The CDR3 DNA is TGCAGTGCTTCTTTAGGGGGTCCAGATACGCAGTATTTT. V and J are TRBV20-1 and TRBJ2-3, with D possibly TRBD1 on 6 matching bases. V gave up 5 bases and J gave up 4 bases, with 13 bases separating them. The CDR3 is made up of 13 amino acids. Germline CDR1 is DFQATT and CDR2 is SNEGSKA (reference sequence).